The 27 T cell receptor beta chains below all came from one sample that was sequenced in a study of Ad26.COV2.S vaccination and SARS-CoV-2 variants. Sequencing used immunoSEQ multiplex PCR; TCRdb keeps in-frame clones, though not all of them. The repertoire includes 200,000 to 250,000 clones, roughly 90% of them detected once, and around 10% sits in the top ten. Treatment specified: around 19 received Ad26.COV2.S at low or high dose, single or two shots; 5 received placebo; per-sample allocation not given. Samples came from day 63 after the first vaccine or placebo injection. The starting material was peripheral blood, obtained in a trial of Ad26.COV2.S vaccine versus placebo. The receptor set was obtained from a person aged 18-60 years who received the Ad26.COV2.S COVID-19 vaccine or a placebo.

This clone was seen once. The chain employs TRBV4-3 and TRBJ2-3; tentatively, D is TRBD2 (6 bases). Trimming removed 0 bases from V and 4 bases from J, with 17 bases in between. The CDR3 sequence is 17 residues long. The germline V gene encodes CDR1 LGHNA and CDR2 YSLEER. The CDR3 spells CASSQDSSWTGADTQYF. The CDR3 nucleotides read TGCGCCAGCAGCCAAGACTCCAGCTGGACGGGGGCAGATACGCAGTATTTT.

V gene TRBV7-8 combines with J gene TRBJ2-7; 7 positions agree with TRBD1. Germline CDR1 SGHVS, CDR2 FQNEAQ. The CDR3 loop spans 16 amino acids. Trimming at V came to 5 bases and at J to 4 bases, leaving 14 bases not matched to a gene. The CDR3 loop reads CASSPGATGRMYEQYF. The DNA for the CDR3 is TGTGCCAGCAGCCCAGGTGCGACAGGGCGTATGTACGAGCAGTACTTC.

The chain combines TRBV4-3 with TRBJ2-7, with D perhaps TRBD1 (6 bases). Trimming shortened V by 3 bases and J by 5 bases, and 17 bases separated the two germline ends. Germline CDR1 and CDR2: LGHNA and YSLEER. The CDR3 is made up of 15 amino acids. The CDR3 DNA sequence: TGCGCCAGCAGCCAGGAGGACAGAGGGCTGGACGAGCAGTACTTC. It translates to CASSQEDRGLDEQYF.

The chain joins TRBV5-1 to TRBJ1-5; 8 nucleotides line up with TRBD1. The germline CDR1 and CDR2 sequences are SGHRS and YFSETQ. The V segment lost 3 bases and the J segment 8 bases; nucleotides outside the gene matches: 4. The CDR3 length is 13 residues. The CDR3 loop is CASSWTGLEPQHF. The CDR3 DNA reads TGCGCCAGCAGCTGGACAGGGTTGGAGCCCCAGCATTTT.

The V call is TRBV11-2, the J call TRBJ2-2; D gene uncertain. V lost 0 bases to trimming and J lost 4 bases, with 6 bases between them. CDR3 length: 14 amino acids. Germline V CDR1 and CDR2: SGHAT, FQNNGV. CDR3 in DNA: TGTGCCAGCAGCTTAGATTTGGGCACCGGGGAGCTGTTTTTT. This codes for CASSLDLGTGELFF.

The chain recombines TRBV5-6 with TRBJ2-7; 7 bases map to TRBD1. With 2 bases clipped from V and 5 bases from J, the junction kept 1 base outside the gene matches. Germline CDR1 is SGHDT and CDR2 is YYEEEE. The CDR3 consists of 12 residues. The CDR3 DNA sequence: TGTGCCAGCAGCTTTACAGGGGACGAGCAGTACTTC. Translating it yields CASSFTGDEQYF.

The chain has TRBV10-3 and TRBJ1-5; D gene ambiguous. The CDR3 has 16 amino acids. Germline CDR1 and CDR2: ENHRY and SYGVKD. V was clipped by 0 bases and J by 6 bases, with 15 bases between them. CDR3 coding DNA: TGTGCCATCAGTGAGTCTGAGGGAGCCTCGGGTCAGCCCCAGCATTTT. It is translated as CAISESEGASGQPQHF.

The CDR3 here is CASSYSSSGTGGNEQFF. The CDR3 DNA is TGTGCCAGCAGTTACTCGAGCTCTGGGACAGGGGGAAATGAGCAGTTCTTC. The chain combines TRBV6-2 or TRBV6-3 with TRBJ2-1; 11 bases map to TRBD1. Trimming at V came to 0 bases and at J to 7 bases, leaving 8 bases not matched to a gene. CDR1 MNHEY and CDR2 SVGEGT come from the germline V gene. There are 17 residues in the CDR3.

Only one count was recorded for this clone. V usage is TRBV21-1 and J usage is TRBJ1-6. TRBV21-1 is reported as a pseudogene. CDR3 length: 13 amino acids. CDR3 sequence (DNA): TGTGCCAGCAGCCCCCTTCCCTGCGTGGCCCTCCACTTT. It encodes CASSPLPCVALHF.

Only one count was recorded for this clone. The chain combines TRBV7-2 with TRBJ2-7, with a tentative D call TRBD2 (6 bases). Germline-derived CDR1 and CDR2 are SGHTA and FQGNSA. The CDR3 is made up of 17 amino acids. Trimming shortened V by 2 bases and J by 7 bases, and 24 bases separated the two germline ends. DNA of the CDR3: TGTGCCAGCAGCTTAATGCGTAGCTGGACTACCCCGCGGGAGCAGTACTTC. Protein: CASSLMRSWTTPREQYF.

This chain joins TRBV9 and TRBJ1-4, with TRBD1 matching 7 bases. This CDR3 has 17 residues. The V gene's germline CDR1 is SGDLS and CDR2 YYNGEE. J was trimmed by 2 bases and V by 0 bases; bases with no gene match: 7. DNA of the CDR3: TGTGCCAGCAGCGTAGTACAGGGGTTGCGGACTAATGAAAAACTGTTTTTT. Translating it yields CASSVVQGLRTNEKLFF.

This rearrangement joins TRBV5-1 to TRBJ2-3, with 7 positions matching TRBD1. From germline, CDR1 is SGHRS and CDR2 YFSETQ. The CDR3 covers 15 residues. Trimming removed 0 bases from V and 2 bases from J; junction bases left unmatched: 3. CDR3 nucleotides: TGCGCCAGCAGCTTGGGGGACAGTTACACAGATACGCAGTATTTT. It yields the protein CASSLGDSYTDTQYF.

This rearrangement joins TRBV28 to TRBJ1-5; unclear D gene. V lost 2 bases, J lost 0 bases, and 17 bases lay in between. The CDR3 runs 18 residues. Germline CDR1 is MDHEN and CDR2 is SYDVKM. CDR3 region: CASSLEGPNRYSNQPQHF. CDR3 in DNA: TGTGCCAGCAGTTTAGAAGGGCCAAACAGATATAGCAATCAGCCCCAGCATTTT.

This chain uses TRBV7-9 with TRBJ1-5; 8 bases align to TRBD1. Germline V lookup: CDR1 SEHNR, CDR2 FQNEAQ (reference sequence). V gave up 5 bases and J gave up 4 bases; unmatched junction bases: 4. The CDR3 sequence is 14 residues long. CDR3 nucleotide sequence: TGTGCCAGCAGCCTGGACAGGGCTAATCAGCCCCAGCATTTT. Its protein product is CASSLDRANQPQHF. The full variable domain, in which reference TRBV7-9 and TRBJ1-5 provide the parts outside the CDR3, is DTGVSQNPRHKITKRGQNVTFRCDPISEHNRLYWYRQTLGQGPEFLTYFQNEAQLEKSRLLSDRFSAERPKGSFSTLEIQRTEQGDSAMYLCASSLDRANQPQHFGDGTRLSIL.

V gene TRBV7-3 combines with J gene TRBJ2-3; D may match TRBD1 or TRBD2 (6 bases each). The CDR3 contains 16 residues. V was pared by 5 bases and J by 0 bases, with 15 bases between. Per the germline V gene, CDR1 is SGHTA and CDR2 is FQGTGA. CDR3 sequence: CASSPRGDASTDTQYF. The CDR3 coding sequence is TGTGCCAGCAGCCCAAGGGGGGACGCTAGCACAGATACGCAGTATTTT.

This sequence joins TRBV11-2 and TRBJ2-1; the match to TRBD1 covers 8 bases. The CDR3 is made up of 18 amino acids. The germline V gene encodes CDR1 SGHAT and CDR2 FQNNGV. With V trimmed by 3 bases and J by 6 bases, 16 bases remained unmatched. CDR3 bases: TGTGCCAGCAGCTTTTCCCTTGGCGGGACAGGCCGACCCAATGAGCAGTTCTTC. It translates to CASSFSLGGTGRPNEQFF.

This chain uses TRBV30 with TRBJ2-2; D may be TRBD1 (5 bases). CDR1 and CDR2 (germline): GTSNPN, SVGIG (reference sequence). The length of the CDR3 is 13 residues. Trimming pared 2 bases from V and 8 bases from J, leaving 12 bases between. The CDR3 DNA sequence: TGTGCCTGGAGTTTAGACAGTGTTGGGGAGCTGTTTTTT. Translated: CAWSLDSVGELFF.

The rearrangement uses TRBV6-6 and TRBJ1-1; D is uncertain. The CDR3 has 13 residues. Trimming took 9 bases from V and 1 from J, leaving 12 bases between them. CDR1 MNHNY and CDR2 SVGAGI come from the germline V gene (reference sequence). The CDR3 sequence: CASQLWGNTEAFF. The CDR3 nucleotides read TGTGCCAGTCAACTCTGGGGGAACACTGAAGCTTTCTTT.

Only a few counts were recorded for this clone. This sequence joins TRBV28 and TRBJ2-7, with 7 bases identical to TRBD1. V shed 9 bases and J 6 bases; nucleotides not matched to a gene: 8. Germline V gene lookup returns CDR1 MDHEN and CDR2 SYDVKM. This CDR3 is 12 amino acids long. This CDR3 is CASGTVPIEQYF. In DNA form, the CDR3 reads TGTGCCAGTGGGACAGTTCCTATCGAGCAGTACTTC.

The chain links TRBV18 to TRBJ2-3; D is undetermined. Trimming removed 4 bases at V and 1 base at J, with 15 bases between. Germline V gene data show CDR1 as KGHSH and CDR2 as LQKENI. This CDR3 contains 16 residues. CDR3 DNA sequence: TGTGCCAGCTCACGGTGGGGTGGCGGCGGCACAGATACGCAGTATTTT. Translated: CASSRWGGGGTDTQYF. The complete variable domain, with remaining parts taken from reference TRBV18 and TRBJ2-3, reads NAGVMQNPRHLVRRRGQEARLRCSPMKGHSHVYWYRQLPEEGLKFMVYLQKENIIDESGMPKERFSAEFPKEGPSILRIQQVVRGDSAAYFCASSRWGGGGTDTQYFGPGTRLTVL.

The gene calls are TRBV10-3 and TRBJ2-5; D gene ambiguous. The CDR3 runs 14 residues. V lost 3 bases to trimming and J lost 2 bases, with 10 bases between them. Germline V gene lookup returns CDR1 ENHRY and CDR2 SYGVKD. The CDR3 here is CAISEGRQQETQYF. The DNA of the CDR3 is TGTGCCATCAGTGAAGGACGTCAACAAGAGACCCAGTACTTC.

This clone was counted a single time. The chain employs TRBV4-1 and TRBJ2-1, with 10 bases fitting TRBD2. With V trimmed by 2 bases and J by 3 bases, 7 bases remained unmatched. The CDR3 has 17 amino acids. Germline V gives CDR1 MGHRA, CDR2 YSYEKL. CDR3 DNA sequence: TGCGCCAGCAGCCAACACTCCGGGACTAGCGTCTACAATGAGCAGTTCTTC. The encoded protein is CASSQHSGTSVYNEQFF.

This clone was observed a few times. The V and J genes are TRBV3-1 (or the pseudogene TRBV3-2) and TRBJ1-2; D not certain. This CDR3 has 11 amino acids. The germline V and J ends were trimmed by 1 base and 7 bases, with 4 bases remaining between them. Germline CDR1 is LGHDT and CDR2 is YNNKEL (reference sequence). The CDR3 nucleotides are TGTGCCAGCAGCCAAGTGAGTGGCTACACCTTC. It encodes CASSQVSGYTF.

The genes are TRBV27 and TRBJ2-3; TRBD1 matches at 8 bases. J was trimmed by 4 bases and V by 10 bases; bases with no gene match: 7. The CDR3 sequence is 13 residues long. CDR1 is MNHEY, CDR2 SMNVEV, per germline (reference sequence). CDR3 DNA sequence: TGTGCCACCAGAAACAGGGGGGCAGATACGCAGTATTTT. The encoded protein is CATRNRGADTQYF.

This chain joins TRBV7-3 and TRBJ2-6; D is unresolved. The CDR3 has 16 amino acids. The V end lost 2 bases, the J end lost 0 bases, and 8 bases lay between the germline ends. The germline V gene has CDR1 SGHTA and CDR2 FQGTGA. The CDR3 protein is CASSLDGSSGANVLTF. The DNA for the CDR3 is TGTGCCAGCAGCTTAGACGGAAGCTCTGGGGCCAACGTCCTGACTTTC.

The rearrangement links TRBV7-9 to TRBJ1-4, with unresolved D. Looked up from germline, CDR1 is SEHNR and CDR2 is FQNEAQ (reference sequence). The ends were cut back, 2 bases at V and 8 bases at J, with 6 bases in the middle. The CDR3 extends over 12 amino acids. The CDR3, as DNA: TGTGCCAGCAGCTTAACGGGCGAAAAACTGTTTTTT. Its translation: CASSLTGEKLFF.

The chain employs TRBV5-6 and TRBJ2-5; 10 nucleotides match TRBD1. Trimming took 4 bases from V and 0 from J; bases not matched to a gene: 3. CDR3 size: 15 residues. Looked up from germline, CDR1 is SGHDT and CDR2 is YYEEEE. The CDR3 nucleotides read TGTGCCAGCAGCGGGACAGGGGCCAACCAAGAGACCCAGTACTTC. Translation gives CASSGTGANQETQYF.